The 30 T cell receptor beta chains reported below all come from one sample, sequenced in a study of blood T cells in healthy people across ages. A J-beta primer mix and a sample-barcoded 5' primer were used in a second PCR of about 6 to 12 cycles. MiXCR, applied by TCRdb to the 5' RACE reads, yields one record per CDR3 protein. The sample yields 580,000 or so distinct CDR3 sequences, around 50% seen once. Sample: blood. Every receptor here comes from an elderly man in good health.

The V call is TRBV24-1, the J call TRBJ2-1; D perhaps matches TRBD2 (5 bases). This CDR3 is 15 amino acids long. The V and J ends lost 8 bases and 9 bases respectively, with 22 bases between them. Germline V lookup: CDR1 KGHDR, CDR2 SFDVKD. In DNA, the CDR3 is TGTGCCACCACCCCTGGGTCTCGGGATCGAGTTGAGCAGTTCTTC. It specifies CATTPGSRDRVEQFF.

This clonotype has more than one count but fewer than ten. The rearrangement joins TRBV12-3 or TRBV12-4 to TRBJ1-2; D is unresolved. CDR3 length equals 13 residues. The V gene lost 3 bases and the J gene lost 7 bases, with 12 bases spanning the gap. The CDR3 DNA reads as TGTGCCAGCAGTTTTTCGGGGTTCAGTGGCTACACCTTC. Translation gives CASSFSGFSGYTF.

This chain links TRBV4-1 with TRBJ2-7; a weak D match, TRBD2 (7 bases). CDR1 MGHRA and CDR2 YSYEKL come from the germline V gene. V lost 2 bases and J 1 base, leaving 18 bases between the germline ends. The CDR3 has 17 residues. The CDR3, as DNA: TGCGCCAGCAGCCAAAGGGGGGGGACAACAACATCCTACGAGCAGTACTTC. This translates into CASSQRGGTTTSYEQYF.

The rearrangement links TRBV6-2 or TRBV6-3 to TRBJ2-4, with 8 bases matching TRBD1. The CDR3 has 13 amino acids. In germline, CDR1 is MNHEY, CDR2 SVGEGT. V lost 6 bases to trimming and J lost 8 bases; unmatched junction nucleotides: 6. DNA for the CDR3: TGTGCCAGCAGAGCACAGGGGGTAGACATTCAGTACTTC. The encoded protein is CASRAQGVDIQYF.

V usage is TRBV3-1 and J usage is TRBJ2-7, with 7 bases aligning to TRBD2. Looked up from germline, CDR1 is LGHDT and CDR2 is YNNKEL (reference sequence). Trimming took 3 bases from V and 0 from J; bases not matched to a gene: 8. This CDR3 contains 16 residues. For the CDR3, the DNA is TGTGCCAGCAGCCAGGTTCCCAGCGGGGCCTCCTACGAGCAGTACTTC. Translated, it gives CASSQVPSGASYEQYF.

The chain recombines TRBV12-3 or TRBV12-4 with TRBJ2-1; TRBD1 is a possible D gene (6 bases). The CDR3 runs 14 residues. Deletions cut 6 bases from V and 3 bases from J, with 12 bases between. CDR3 coding DNA: TGTGCCAGCAGGCAGGGGCCACTCTACAATGAGCAGTTCTTC. It specifies CASRQGPLYNEQFF.

This rearrangement joins TRBV7-3 to TRBJ2-2, with unresolved D. The germline CDR1 and CDR2 sequences are SGHTA and FQGTGA. V was trimmed by 5 bases and J by 3 bases, leaving 7 bases between them. The CDR3 runs 13 residues. The CDR3 here is CASSRIHTGELFF. The CDR3 DNA sequence: TGTGCCAGCAGCCGCATTCACACCGGGGAGCTGTTTTTT.

The chain is built from TRBV12-1 and TRBJ2-1; the D call TRBD1 from the table was never checked on the DNA. TRBV12-1 is assigned pseudogene status. CDR3 length equals 15 residues. The CDR3 reads CASSLPDRAMKEQFF. CDR3 DNA: TGTGCCAGCAGCCTCCCGGACAGGGCTATGAAGGAGCAGTTCTTC.

The chain joins TRBV6-5 to TRBJ2-1; 8 bases line up with TRBD2. CDR1 and CDR2 from the germline V gene are MNHEY and SVGAGI. The CDR3 totals 16 residues. The V and J ends lost 8 bases and 0 bases, in that order; junction bases with no gene match: 9. CDR3 coding DNA: TGTGCCAGCGGCCGCGGGAGGACTAGCTCCTACAATGAGCAGTTCTTC. Translation: CASGRGRTSSYNEQFF.

Details on this clonotype: The junction departs from the called germline gene at one end, perhaps through a read error. The chain carries TRBV20-1 and TRBJ1-1; no definite D call. CDR3 size: 12 residues. Per germline, CDR1 DFQATT and CDR2 SNEGSKA (reference sequence). Here the CDR3 reads CSAWFMNTEAFF. Written as DNA, the CDR3 is TGCAGTGCTTGGTTCATGAACACTGAGGCTTTCTTT.

This sequence joins TRBV9 and TRBJ2-2, with D unresolved. The CDR3 sequence is 13 residues long. Germline CDR1 is SGDLS and CDR2 is YYNGEE. V was cut by 4 bases and J by 4 bases, with 8 bases left in between. Here the CDR3 DNA reads TGTGCCAGCAGCCGCTCGTTCACCGGGGAGCTGTTTTTT. Its protein product is CASSRSFTGELFF. The full variable domain, its missing parts supplied by reference TRBV9 and TRBJ2-2, is DSGVTQTPKHLITATGQRVTLRCSPRSGDLSVYWYQQSLDQGLQFLIQYYNGEERAKGNILERFSAQQFPDLHSELNLSSLELGDSALYFCASSRSFTGELFFGEGSRLTVL.

This chain uses TRBV7-9 with TRBJ2-7, with TRBD2 matching 9 bases. V gave up 4 bases and J gave up 4 bases; unmatched junction bases: 5. The CDR3 contains 14 residues. Germline lookup yields CDR1 SEHNR and CDR2 FQNEAQ (reference sequence). CDR3 loop: CASSSASGVYEQYF. Here the CDR3 DNA reads TGTGCCAGCAGCTCAGCTAGCGGGGTTTACGAGCAGTACTTC.

The chain carries TRBV12-3 or TRBV12-4 and TRBJ2-5, with D perhaps matching TRBD1 (7 bases). The CDR3 has 14 residues. The V end was cut by 5 bases, the J end by 2 bases, with 12 bases between. CDR3: CASSQTGRQETQYF. The CDR3 DNA reads as TGTGCCAGCAGTCAGACAGGGAGGCAAGAGACCCAGTACTTC.

In its sample, this clonotype was seen a few times. The chain employs TRBV7-2 and TRBJ2-5, with D tentatively TRBD1 (5 bases). Germline values: CDR1 SGHTA, CDR2 FQGNSA. The CDR3 sequence is 14 residues long. Trimming left V 6 bases short and J 5 bases short, with 16 bases between. The CDR3 here is CASSPTGPGETQYF. The CDR3 DNA sequence: TGTGCCAGCAGTCCGACCGGCCCAGGGGAGACCCAGTACTTC.

This clonotype was seen a few times. The rearrangement uses TRBV12-3 or TRBV12-4 and TRBJ2-5; 8 bases line up with TRBD1. The CDR3 runs 15 residues. The junction had 5 bases not matched to a gene; V was cut back by 5 bases and J by 0 bases. CDR3 in amino acids: CASSPRTGHQETQYF. As DNA, the CDR3 is TGTGCCAGCAGTCCCCGGACAGGGCACCAAGAGACCCAGTACTTC.

This clonotype has just a few counts. This chain's CDR3 is CASTRDNEQFF. CDR3 bases: TGTGCCAGCACCAGGGACAATGAGCAGTTCTTC. V usage is TRBV7-9 and J usage is TRBJ2-1; a weak D match, TRBD1 (5 bases). Trimming removed 7 bases at V and 5 bases at J, with 6 bases between. The CDR3 spans 11 residues. Germline values: CDR1 SEHNR, CDR2 FQNEAQ (reference sequence). Full variable domain (outside the CDR3, taken from reference TRBV7-9 and TRBJ2-1): DTGVSQNPRHKITKRGQNVTFRCDPISEHNRLYWYRQTLGQGPEFLTYFQNEAQLEKSRLLSDRFSAERPKGSFSTLEIQRTEQGDSAMYLCASTRDNEQFFGPGTRLTVL.

This clonotype was seen many times. The CDR3 loop is CASSQDWGDQPQHF. In nucleotides, the CDR3 is TGCGCCAGCAGCCAAGATTGGGGTGATCAGCCCCAGCATTTT. The chain recombines TRBV4-3 with TRBJ1-5; D is unresolved. Trimming shortened V by 0 bases and J by 5 bases, and 8 bases separated the two germline ends. Germline V gene sequence: CDR1 LGHNA, CDR2 YSLEER. The CDR3 loop spans 14 amino acids.

This clonotype was seen many times. The chain couples TRBV29-1 to TRBJ2-3; D uncertain. The CDR3 extends over 17 amino acids. Germline CDR1 is SQVTM and CDR2 is ANQGSEA. Trimming shortened V by 0 bases and J by 2 bases, and 18 bases separated the two germline ends. The CDR3 bases are TGCAGCGTTGAAGAACCCGCAGACTCATACACCACAGATACGCAGTATTTT. Translated: CSVEEPADSYTTDTQYF.

This chain connects TRBV5-5 to TRBJ2-7, with 8 bases fitting TRBD2. Germline-derived CDR1 and CDR2 are SGHKS and YYEKEE (reference sequence). V was clipped by 4 bases and J by 0 bases; unmatched bases: 6. The CDR3 totals 15 residues. CDR3 sequence (DNA): TGTGCCAGCAGCCACCCCAGCGGGAGCTCCTACGAGCAGTACTTC. This codes for CASSHPSGSSYEQYF.

The rearrangement links TRBV7-2 to TRBJ2-7, with D possibly being TRBD1 (5 bases). CDR1 and CDR2 (germline): SGHTA, FQGNSA. V lost 3 bases to trimming and J lost 7 bases, with 10 bases between them. The length of the CDR3 is 12 residues. The CDR3 DNA follows: TGTGCCAGCAGCTTCGTATCAGGGGAGCAGTACTTC. This gives the protein CASSFVSGEQYF.

The chain has TRBV20-1 and TRBJ2-3; D is possibly TRBD2 (7 bases). Trimming removed 6 bases at V and 2 bases at J, with 15 bases between. Germline V gives CDR1 DFQATT, CDR2 SNEGSKA (reference sequence). The CDR3 spans 14 residues. The CDR3 DNA sequence: TGCAGTGCGAAGGGCGGGGGCTCCACAGATACGCAGTATTTT. Amino acid sequence: CSAKGGGSTDTQYF.

The genes are TRBV20-1 and TRBJ1-1, with D unresolved. Germline-derived CDR1 and CDR2 are DFQATT and SNEGSKA (reference sequence). V was pared by 3 bases and J by 0 bases, with 8 bases between. The CDR3 runs 13 residues. The CDR3 coding sequence is TGCAGTGCTAGTATCCTATTGAACACTGAAGCTTTCTTT. Translated, it gives CSASILLNTEAFF.

This chain links TRBV20-1 with TRBJ2-7; D may be TRBD1 or TRBD2 (5 bases each). The CDR3 covers 14 residues. The V and J ends lost 0 bases and 4 bases respectively, with 13 bases between them. Germline V gene lookup returns CDR1 DFQATT and CDR2 SNEGSKA (reference sequence). In DNA, the CDR3 is TGCAGTGCTAGAGACCGGGACGGACCTTACGAGCAGTACTTC. It is translated as CSARDRDGPYEQYF.

This clonotype has more than one count but fewer than ten. The rearrangement links TRBV20-1 to TRBJ2-1; D may be TRBD2 (6 bases). The V end lost 2 bases, the J end lost 8 bases, and 19 bases lay between the germline ends. There are 15 residues in the CDR3. Germline V gives CDR1 DFQATT, CDR2 SNEGSKA (reference sequence). CDR3 in DNA: TGCAGTGCTAGAACGGGACTCCCATCTAGGGATGAGCAGTTCTTC. Translating gives CSARTGLPSRDEQFF.

This clonotype was found a few times. The chain uses TRBV12-3 or TRBV12-4 and TRBJ2-7; D remains unclear. Trimming removed 3 bases at V and 2 bases at J, with 5 bases between. The CDR3 has 12 residues. The CDR3 sequence: CASSFRPYEQYF. The DNA of the CDR3 is TGTGCCAGCAGTTTCAGGCCCTACGAGCAGTACTTC.

A few counts support this clonotype. The chain has TRBV29-1 and TRBJ2-7; D could derive from TRBD1 or TRBD2 (5 bases each). From germline, CDR1 is SQVTM and CDR2 ANQGSEA. The CDR3 has 12 amino acids. The ends were cut back, 6 bases at V and 5 bases at J, with 14 bases in the middle. CDR3 nucleotides: TGCAGCGTCCACCGGGGCCGGGACGAGCAGTACTTC. This translates into CSVHRGRDEQYF.

The chain joins TRBV27 to TRBJ2-7; D remains ambiguous. Trimming left V 5 bases short and J 2 bases short, with 16 bases between. CDR1 is MNHEY and CDR2 is SMNVEV in the germline V gene (reference sequence). The CDR3 is 15 amino acids. Here the CDR3 reads CASSALLENPYEQYF. CDR3 nucleotide sequence: TGTGCCAGCAGTGCCCTGCTAGAGAACCCCTACGAGCAGTACTTC.

The J gene is TRBJ2-3, the V gene TRBV18; perhaps TRBD2 as D (6 bases). Trimming left V 2 bases short and J 2 bases short, with 14 bases between. CDR3 length: 16 residues. Germline-derived CDR1 and CDR2 are KGHSH and LQKENI. This chain's CDR3 is CASSPSITGDTDTQYF. Written as DNA, the CDR3 is TGTGCCAGCTCACCAAGTATAACGGGAGACACAGATACGCAGTATTTT.

The chain carries TRBV7-3 and TRBJ1-1; tentative D call: TRBD1 (5 bases). Germline assignment: CDR1 SGHTA and CDR2 FQGTGA. The CDR3 spans 15 residues. Trimming pared 1 base from V and 0 bases from J, leaving 9 bases between. The CDR3 loop reads CASSLRQLMNTEAFF. CDR3 in DNA: TGTGCCAGCAGCTTAAGACAGCTCATGAACACTGAAGCTTTCTTT.

The rearrangement joins TRBV27 to TRBJ2-3, with 8 bases that match TRBD2. This CDR3 region has 18 residues. Germline loops: CDR1 MNHEY, CDR2 SMNVEV (reference sequence). After removal of 6 bases from V and 3 bases from J, the junction contained 17 bases not matched to a gene. The CDR3: CASSRGGMMGGDTDTQYF. The CDR3 DNA reads TGTGCCAGCAGCCGGGGGGGGATGATGGGGGGCGATACAGATACGCAGTATTTT.